One and the same sample provided the 4 T cell receptor beta chains below, sequenced in a study of T cell responses to AZD1222 COVID-19 vaccine. The method was immunoSEQ multiplex PCR; TCRdb's version includes in-frame clones alone and lacks a portion of them. The top ten clones hold 7% to 9% of a sample with 85,000 to 120,000 clones, about 90% of them seen once. Sequencing was performed on peripheral blood, taken 28 days after the second AZD1222 dose. These receptors all come from an adult who received the AZD1222 COVID-19 vaccine.

The CDR3 coding sequence is TGTGCCAGTAGTCTCGGCACAATCTATGGCTACACCTTC. Translation: CASSLGTIYGYTF. The chain joins TRBV19 to TRBJ1-2; the D is unclear. V shed 5 bases and J shed 4 bases, with 11 bases lying between them. The germline V gene has CDR1 LNHDA and CDR2 SQIVND (reference sequence). This CDR3 is 13 amino acids long.

DNA of the CDR3: TGTGCCAGTAGTATAGATCACAGCACCGGGACAGGGTCAATCGAGCAGTACTTC. Amino acid sequence: CASSIDHSTGTGSIEQYF. The V gene is TRBV19, the J gene TRBJ2-7; 9 bases line up with TRBD1. The CDR3 is made up of 18 amino acids. CDR1 LNHDA and CDR2 SQIVND come from the germline V gene (reference sequence). The J segment lost 6 bases and the V segment lost 0 bases, leaving 15 bases of the junction unmatched.

The chain links TRBV21-1 to TRBJ1-2; the D call in the table, TRBD1, was not verified against the DNA. TRBV21-1 is tagged as a pseudogene. The CDR3 spans 17 residues. In nucleotides, the CDR3 is TGTGCCAGCAGCCGTGCACGGAGCGGCAGGGGGGACTATGGCTACACCTTC. Amino acid sequence: CASSRARSGRGDYGYTF.

As DNA, the CDR3 is TGTGCCAGCAGTGCTAGACTAGCGGGGGACCGATACTTC. Encoded protein: CASSARLAGDRYF. The chain couples TRBV12-3 or TRBV12-4 to TRBJ2-5; 12 bases map to TRBD2. V lost 5 bases and J lost 14; bases outside the gene matches: 9. This CDR3 has 13 amino acids.